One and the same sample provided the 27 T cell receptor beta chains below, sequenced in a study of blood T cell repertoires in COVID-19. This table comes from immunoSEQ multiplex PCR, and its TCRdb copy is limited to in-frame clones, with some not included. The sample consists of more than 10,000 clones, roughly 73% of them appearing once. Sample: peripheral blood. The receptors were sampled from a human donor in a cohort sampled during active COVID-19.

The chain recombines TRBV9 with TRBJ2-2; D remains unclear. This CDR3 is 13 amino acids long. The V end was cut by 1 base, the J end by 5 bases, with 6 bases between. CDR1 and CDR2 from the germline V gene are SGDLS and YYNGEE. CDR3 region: CASSVTRTGELFF. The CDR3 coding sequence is TGTGCCAGCAGCGTAACCCGGACCGGGGAGCTGTTTTTT.

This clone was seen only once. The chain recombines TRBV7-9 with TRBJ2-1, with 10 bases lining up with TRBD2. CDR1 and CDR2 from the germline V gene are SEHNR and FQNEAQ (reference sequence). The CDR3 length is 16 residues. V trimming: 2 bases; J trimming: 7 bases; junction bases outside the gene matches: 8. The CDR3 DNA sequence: TGTGCCAGCAGCTTATTCAGCGGGGGGGCCGATAATGAGCAGTTCTTC. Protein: CASSLFSGGADNEQFF.

This CDR3 reads CASSARQDWEAFF. The CDR3 DNA reads as TGTGCCAGCAGTGCCCGACAGGACTGGGAAGCTTTCTTT. The gene calls are TRBV6-6 and TRBJ1-1; weak D call: TRBD1 (6 bases). Deletions cut 5 bases from V and 8 bases from J, with 15 bases between. The CDR3 totals 13 residues. Per the germline V gene, CDR1 is MNHNY and CDR2 is SVGAGI (reference sequence).

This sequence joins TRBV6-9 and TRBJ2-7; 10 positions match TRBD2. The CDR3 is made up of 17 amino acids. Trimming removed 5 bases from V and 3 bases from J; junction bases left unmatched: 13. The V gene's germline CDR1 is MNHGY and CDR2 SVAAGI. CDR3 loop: CASSHPPSSGGHYEQYF. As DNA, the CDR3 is TGTGCCAGCAGTCACCCACCCTCTAGCGGGGGACACTACGAGCAGTACTTC.

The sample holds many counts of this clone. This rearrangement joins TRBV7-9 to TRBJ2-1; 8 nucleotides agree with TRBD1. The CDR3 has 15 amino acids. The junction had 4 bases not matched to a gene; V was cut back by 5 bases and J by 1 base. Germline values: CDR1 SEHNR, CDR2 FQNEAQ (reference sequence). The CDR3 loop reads CASSPRQGSYNEQFF. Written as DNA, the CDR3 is TGTGCCAGCAGCCCTCGACAGGGGTCCTACAATGAGCAGTTCTTC.

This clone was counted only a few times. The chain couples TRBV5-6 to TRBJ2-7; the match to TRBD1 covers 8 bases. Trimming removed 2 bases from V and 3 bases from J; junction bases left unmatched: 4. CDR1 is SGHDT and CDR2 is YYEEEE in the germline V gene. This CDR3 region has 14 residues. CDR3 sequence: CASSFRTGIYEQYF. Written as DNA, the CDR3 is TGTGCCAGCAGCTTCCGGACAGGGATCTACGAGCAGTACTTC.

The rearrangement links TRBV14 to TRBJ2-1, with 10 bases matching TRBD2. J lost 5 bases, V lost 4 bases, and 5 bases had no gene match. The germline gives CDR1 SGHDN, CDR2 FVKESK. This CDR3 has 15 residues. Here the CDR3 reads CASSPGTSVNNEQFF. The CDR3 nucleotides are TGTGCCAGCAGCCCCGGGACTAGCGTAAACAATGAGCAGTTCTTC. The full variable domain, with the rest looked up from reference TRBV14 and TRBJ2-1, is EAGVTQFPSHSVIEKGQTVTLRCDPISGHDNLYWYRRVMGKEIKFLLHFVKESKQDESGMPNNRFLAERTGGTYSTLKVQPAELEDSGVYFCASSPGTSVNNEQFFGPGTRLTVL.

For the CDR3, the DNA is TGTGCCAGCAGTGCGGACAGGAATCAGCCCCAGCATTTT. Translation gives CASSADRNQPQHF. The chain carries TRBV2 and TRBJ1-5, with 7 positions matching TRBD1. This CDR3 has 13 amino acids. The V gene end was trimmed by 4 bases and the J gene end by 4 bases; junction bases not matched to a gene: 1. Germline loops: CDR1 SNHLY, CDR2 FYNNEI.

The CDR3 DNA reads TGTGCCACCAGCAGAGGGCCAGCGGGGGGACTGGATGAGCAGTTCTTC. Protein: CATSRGPAGGLDEQFF. The chain links TRBV15 to TRBJ2-1; TRBD2 matches 9 bases. The ends lost 1 base at V and 8 bases at J; junction bases unmatched: 9. The CDR3 is 16 residues long. CDR1 and CDR2 (germline): LNHNV, YYDKDF (reference sequence).

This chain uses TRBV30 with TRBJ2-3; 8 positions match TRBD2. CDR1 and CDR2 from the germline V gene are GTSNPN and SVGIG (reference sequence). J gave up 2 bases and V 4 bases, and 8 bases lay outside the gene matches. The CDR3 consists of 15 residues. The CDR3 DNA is TGTGCCTGGAAAATCGGACTAGCTGTCACAGATACGCAGTATTTT. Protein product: CAWKIGLAVTDTQYF.

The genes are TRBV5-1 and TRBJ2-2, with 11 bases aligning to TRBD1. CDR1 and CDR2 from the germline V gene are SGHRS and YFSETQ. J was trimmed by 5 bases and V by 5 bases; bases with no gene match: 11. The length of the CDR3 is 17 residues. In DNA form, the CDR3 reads TGCGCCAGCAGACATTCGAGGACAGGGGGCCAAACCGGGGAGCTGTTTTTT. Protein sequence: CASRHSRTGGQTGELFF.

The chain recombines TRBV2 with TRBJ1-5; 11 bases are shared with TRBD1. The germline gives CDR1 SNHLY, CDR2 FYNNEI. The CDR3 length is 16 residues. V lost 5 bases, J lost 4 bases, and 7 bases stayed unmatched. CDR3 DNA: TGTGCCAGCAGTCCCCGACGGGACAGGGGGAATCAGCCCCAGCATTTT. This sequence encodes CASSPRRDRGNQPQHF.

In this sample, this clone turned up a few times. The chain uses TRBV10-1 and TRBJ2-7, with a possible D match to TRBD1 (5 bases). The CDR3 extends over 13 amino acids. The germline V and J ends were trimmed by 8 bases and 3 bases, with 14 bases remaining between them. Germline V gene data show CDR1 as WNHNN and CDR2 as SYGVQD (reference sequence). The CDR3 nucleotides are TGCGCCAGCCGCGACAGCTCAGACTACGAGCAGTACTTC. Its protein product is CASRDSSDYEQYF.

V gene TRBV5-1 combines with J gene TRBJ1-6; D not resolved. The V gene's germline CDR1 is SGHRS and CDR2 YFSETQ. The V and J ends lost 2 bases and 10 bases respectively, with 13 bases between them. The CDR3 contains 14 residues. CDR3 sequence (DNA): TGCGCCAGCAGCTTCCTACCGGGGAGGTCACCCCTCCACTTT. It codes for CASSFLPGRSPLHF.

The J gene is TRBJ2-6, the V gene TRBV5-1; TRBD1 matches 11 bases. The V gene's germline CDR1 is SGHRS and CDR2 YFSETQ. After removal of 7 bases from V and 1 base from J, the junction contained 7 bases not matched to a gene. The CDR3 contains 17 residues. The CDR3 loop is CASRPGTGGSGANVLTF. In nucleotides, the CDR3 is TGCGCCAGCCGACCCGGGACAGGGGGTTCTGGGGCCAACGTCCTGACTTTC.

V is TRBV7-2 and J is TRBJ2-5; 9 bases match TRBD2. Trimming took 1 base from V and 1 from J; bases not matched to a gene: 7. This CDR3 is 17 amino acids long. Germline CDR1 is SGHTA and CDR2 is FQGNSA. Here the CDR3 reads CASSLGLREGTQETQYF. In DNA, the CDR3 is TGTGCCAGCAGCTTAGGATTGCGGGAGGGGACCCAAGAGACCCAGTACTTC.

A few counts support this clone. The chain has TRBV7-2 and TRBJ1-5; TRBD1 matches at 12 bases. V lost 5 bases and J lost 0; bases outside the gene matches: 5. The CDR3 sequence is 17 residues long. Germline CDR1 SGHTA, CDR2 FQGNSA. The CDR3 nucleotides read TGTGCCAGCAGCCTGGGACAGGGGGCGACTAGCAATCAGCCCCAGCATTTT. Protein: CASSLGQGATSNQPQHF.

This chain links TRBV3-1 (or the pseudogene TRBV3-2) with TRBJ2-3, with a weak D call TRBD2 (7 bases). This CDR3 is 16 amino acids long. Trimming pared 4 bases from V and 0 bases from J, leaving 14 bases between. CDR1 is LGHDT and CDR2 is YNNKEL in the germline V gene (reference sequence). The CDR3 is CASSPGGGGSTDTQYF. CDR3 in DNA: TGTGCCAGCAGCCCCGGGGGAGGGGGGAGCACAGATACGCAGTATTTT.

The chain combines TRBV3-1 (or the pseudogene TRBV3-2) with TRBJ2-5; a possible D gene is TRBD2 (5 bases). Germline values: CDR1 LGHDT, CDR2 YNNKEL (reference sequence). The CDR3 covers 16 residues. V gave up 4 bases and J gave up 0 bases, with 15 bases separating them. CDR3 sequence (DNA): TGTGCCAGCAGCCGACTCCTAGCAGCGTACCAAGAGACCCAGTACTTC. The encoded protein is CASSRLLAAYQETQYF.

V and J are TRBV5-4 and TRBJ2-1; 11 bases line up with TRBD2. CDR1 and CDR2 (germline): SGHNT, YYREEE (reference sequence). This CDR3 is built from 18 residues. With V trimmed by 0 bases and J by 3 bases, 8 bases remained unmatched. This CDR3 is CASSLEVSGGAGYNEQFF. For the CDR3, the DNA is TGTGCCAGCAGCTTGGAGGTTAGCGGGGGGGCTGGCTACAATGAGCAGTTCTTC. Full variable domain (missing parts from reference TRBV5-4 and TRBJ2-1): ETGVTQSPTHLIKTRGQQVTLRCSSQSGHNTVSWYQQALGQGPQFIFQYYREEENGRGNFPPRFSGLQFPNYSSELNVNALELDDSALYLCASSLEVSGGAGYNEQFFGPGTRLTVL.

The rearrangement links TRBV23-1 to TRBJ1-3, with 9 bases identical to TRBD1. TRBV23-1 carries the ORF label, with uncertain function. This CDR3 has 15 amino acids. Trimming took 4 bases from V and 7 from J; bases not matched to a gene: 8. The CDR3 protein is CASSLRTGVWNTIYF. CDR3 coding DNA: TGCGCCAGCAGTCTCAGGACAGGGGTCTGGAACACCATATATTTT.

In DNA, the CDR3 is TGCGCCAGCAGCTTGGCCGGACACTACAATGAGCAGTTCTTC. Its translation: CASSLAGHYNEQFF. The genes are TRBV5-1 and TRBJ2-1, with a tentative D call TRBD1 (5 bases). The CDR3 is 14 residues long. Germline V gene lookup returns CDR1 SGHRS and CDR2 YFSETQ. V was clipped by 0 bases and J by 3 bases, with 7 bases between them.

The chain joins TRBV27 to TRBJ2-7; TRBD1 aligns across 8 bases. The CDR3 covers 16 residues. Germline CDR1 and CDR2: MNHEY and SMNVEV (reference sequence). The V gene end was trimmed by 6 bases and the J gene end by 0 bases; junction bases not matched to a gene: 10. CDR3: CASSKFQGAFSYEQYF. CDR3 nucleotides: TGTGCCAGCAGCAAATTTCAGGGGGCCTTCTCCTACGAGCAGTACTTC.

CDR3 nucleotide sequence: TGCGCCAGCAGCCAACTACGGGGGGAAAAACTGTTTTTT. As protein: CASSQLRGEKLFF. The rearrangement uses TRBV4-1 and TRBJ1-4; perhaps TRBD1 as D (5 bases). The CDR3 loop spans 13 amino acids. CDR1 is MGHRA, CDR2 YSYEKL, per germline. Trimming removed 2 bases at V and 8 bases at J, with 9 bases between.

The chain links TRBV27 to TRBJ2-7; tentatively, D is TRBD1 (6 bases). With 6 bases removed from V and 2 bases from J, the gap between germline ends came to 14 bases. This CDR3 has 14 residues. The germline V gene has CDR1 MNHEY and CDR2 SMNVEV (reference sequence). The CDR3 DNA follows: TGTGCCAGCAGGACTACCGGGACAACCTACGAGCAGTACTTC. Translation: CASRTTGTTYEQYF.

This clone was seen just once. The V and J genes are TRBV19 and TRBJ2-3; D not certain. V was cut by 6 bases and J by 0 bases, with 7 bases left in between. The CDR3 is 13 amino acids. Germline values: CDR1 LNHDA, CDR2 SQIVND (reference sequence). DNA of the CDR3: TGTGCCAGTAGCCGGGTCAGCACAGATACGCAGTATTTT. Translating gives CASSRVSTDTQYF.

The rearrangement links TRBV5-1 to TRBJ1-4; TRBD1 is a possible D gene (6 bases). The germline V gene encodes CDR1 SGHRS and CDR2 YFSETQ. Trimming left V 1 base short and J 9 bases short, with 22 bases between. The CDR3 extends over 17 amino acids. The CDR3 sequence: CASSLWSGRGGIKKLFF. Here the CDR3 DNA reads TGCGCCAGCAGCTTGTGGTCAGGGAGAGGGGGTATTAAAAAACTGTTTTTT. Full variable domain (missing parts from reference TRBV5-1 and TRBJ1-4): KAGVTQTPRYLIKTRGQQVTLSCSPISGHRSVSWYQQTPGQGLQFLFEYFSETQRNKGNFPGRFSGRQFSNSRSEMNVSTLELGDSALYLCASSLWSGRGGIKKLFFGSGTQLSVL.